This entry lists 12 T cell receptor beta chains sequenced from one sample in a study of cytomegalovirus exposure and HLA in healthy donors (dated by TCRdb to the late 2010s). The library was generated by the immunoSEQ multiplex PCR assay. TCRdb carries this immuneACCESS record with in-frame sequences only. Its versions omit some clonotypes, under half of them owing to an unresolved V gene in the studies checked, with the rest unexplained. This sample gives about 250,000 clones in total; 85% to 90% of them show up just once. 2.6% of the sample rests with the top ten. The sample consisted of PBMCs. Receptors were obtained from a man between 18 and 35 years old in good health and CMV-seronegative.

This chain links TRBV2 with TRBJ1-4; D not certain. CDR1 and CDR2 from the germline V gene are SNHLY and FYNNEI. V lost 10 bases, J lost 3 bases, and 9 bases lay in between. CDR3 length: 12 residues. The chain's CDR3 is CANNMANEKLFF. DNA of the CDR3: TGTGCCAACAATATGGCTAATGAAAAACTGTTTTTT.

The J gene is TRBJ2-7, the V gene TRBV7-2, with 11 bases aligning to TRBD1. Trimming took 4 bases from V and 5 from J; bases not matched to a gene: 7. Germline assignment: CDR1 SGHTA and CDR2 FQGNSA. The CDR3 is made up of 15 amino acids. In DNA, the CDR3 is TGTGCCAGCAGCTGGACAGGGGGCGCGTATAACGAGCAGTACTTC. It translates to CASSWTGGAYNEQYF. Full variable domain (remainder filled in from reference TRBV7-2 and TRBJ2-7): GAGVSQSPSNKVTEKGKDVELRCDPISGHTALYWYRQSLGQGLEFLIYFQGNSAPDKSGLPSDRFSAERTGGSVSTLTIQRTQQEDSAVYLCASSWTGGAYNEQYFGPGTRLTVT.

V is TRBV5-6 and J is TRBJ1-5; D call uncertain. The CDR3 is 12 residues long. Germline CDR1 is SGHDT and CDR2 is YYEEEE. Trimming shortened V by 6 bases and J by 7 bases, and 11 bases separated the two germline ends. The CDR3 sequence is CASTRGEQPQHF. The CDR3 bases are TGTGCCAGCACTCGCGGGGAGCAGCCCCAGCATTTT.

The chain has TRBV27 and TRBJ2-7; tentative D call: TRBD1 (6 bases). The length of the CDR3 is 14 residues. V lost 6 bases to trimming and J lost 2 bases, with 14 bases between them. The germline V gene encodes CDR1 MNHEY and CDR2 SMNVEV (reference sequence). CDR3 coding DNA: TGTGCCAGCAGGGGGGTGGACAGTCCCTACGAGCAGTACTTC. The encoded protein is CASRGVDSPYEQYF.

This clone was observed a handful of times. The rearrangement joins TRBV19 to TRBJ1-3; D unclear. The germline V gene has CDR1 LNHDA and CDR2 SQIVND (reference sequence). Trimming removed 10 bases at V and 0 bases at J, with 13 bases between. The CDR3 is 14 amino acids. The CDR3 DNA follows: TGTGCCACTAGGTCTCCTCGCTCTGGAAACACCATATATTTT. Protein: CATRSPRSGNTIYF.

The chain has TRBV7-2 and TRBJ1-5; D might be TRBD1 (5 bases). Germline assignment: CDR1 SGHTA and CDR2 FQGNSA. V lost 2 bases and J lost 3, with 11 bases in between. The CDR3 contains 15 residues. In DNA form, the CDR3 reads TGTGCCAGCAGCTTATCCGGACAACTCAATCAGCCCCAGCATTTT. It yields the protein CASSLSGQLNQPQHF.

The chain employs TRBV9 and TRBJ2-5; 8 bases are shared with TRBD2. The junction had 11 bases not matched to a gene; V was cut back by 5 bases and J by 5 bases. Per germline, CDR1 SGDLS and CDR2 YYNGEE. The length of the CDR3 is 15 residues. The CDR3 spells CASSGSGRIDETQYF. DNA for the CDR3: TGTGCCAGCAGTGGAAGCGGGAGAATTGATGAGACCCAGTACTTC.

This chain connects TRBV9 to TRBJ2-1, with TRBD2 identical over 7 bases. Germline lookup yields CDR1 SGDLS and CDR2 YYNGEE. The CDR3 extends over 14 amino acids. V was pared by 2 bases and J by 7 bases, with 6 bases of the junction left unmatched. The CDR3 sequence: CASSVRRENNEQFF. The CDR3 DNA is TGTGCCAGCAGCGTTAGGCGGGAGAATAATGAGCAGTTCTTC.

The chain joins TRBV28 to TRBJ1-2, with a possible D match to TRBD1 (5 bases). Germline CDR1 is MDHEN and CDR2 is SYDVKM. V was shortened by 10 bases and J by 7 bases, with 22 bases between the two germline ends. The CDR3 sequence is 14 residues long. The CDR3 loop is CATFRAGRISGYTF. The CDR3 DNA sequence: TGTGCCACCTTCCGGGCAGGGCGAATTAGTGGCTACACCTTC.

The table lists this clone with a count of one. The V and J genes are TRBV27 and TRBJ2-7, with 7 bases lining up with TRBD1. The CDR3 consists of 17 residues. V was clipped by 2 bases and J by 2 bases; unmatched bases: 12. Germline V gene lookup returns CDR1 MNHEY and CDR2 SMNVEV (reference sequence). The CDR3 here is CASSLGPGTELAYEQYF. In DNA, the CDR3 is TGTGCCAGCAGTTTAGGACCCGGGACAGAACTAGCCTACGAGCAGTACTTC.

CDR3 bases: TGTGCCAGCAGCAAGTCTTCCGGGACTAGCCTATACAATGAGCAGTTCTTC. Its protein is CASSKSSGTSLYNEQFF. V gene TRBV7-3 combines with J gene TRBJ2-1; 9 bases are a match to TRBD2. Trimming at V came to 5 bases and at J to 4 bases, leaving 12 bases not matched to a gene. CDR1 and CDR2 from the germline V gene are SGHTA and FQGTGA. The CDR3 has 17 amino acids. The complete variable domain, with remaining parts taken from reference TRBV7-3 and TRBJ2-1, reads GAGVSQTPSNKVTEKGKYVELRCDPISGHTALYWYRQSLGQGPEFLIYFQGTGAADDSGLPNDRFFAVRPEGSVSTLKIQRTERGDSAVYLCASSKSSGTSLYNEQFFGPGTRLTVL.

In this sample, this clone turned up a few times. The J gene is TRBJ2-1, the V gene TRBV6-5; 8 bases fit TRBD2. Losses at the gene ends were 0 bases for V and 7 bases for J; bases not matched to a gene: 5. The germline V gene has CDR1 MNHEY and CDR2 SVGAGI. The CDR3 is 15 residues long. The CDR3 sequence: CASSYSRGGENEQFF. CDR3 bases: TGTGCCAGCAGTTACTCCCGGGGGGGGGAGAATGAGCAGTTCTTC.